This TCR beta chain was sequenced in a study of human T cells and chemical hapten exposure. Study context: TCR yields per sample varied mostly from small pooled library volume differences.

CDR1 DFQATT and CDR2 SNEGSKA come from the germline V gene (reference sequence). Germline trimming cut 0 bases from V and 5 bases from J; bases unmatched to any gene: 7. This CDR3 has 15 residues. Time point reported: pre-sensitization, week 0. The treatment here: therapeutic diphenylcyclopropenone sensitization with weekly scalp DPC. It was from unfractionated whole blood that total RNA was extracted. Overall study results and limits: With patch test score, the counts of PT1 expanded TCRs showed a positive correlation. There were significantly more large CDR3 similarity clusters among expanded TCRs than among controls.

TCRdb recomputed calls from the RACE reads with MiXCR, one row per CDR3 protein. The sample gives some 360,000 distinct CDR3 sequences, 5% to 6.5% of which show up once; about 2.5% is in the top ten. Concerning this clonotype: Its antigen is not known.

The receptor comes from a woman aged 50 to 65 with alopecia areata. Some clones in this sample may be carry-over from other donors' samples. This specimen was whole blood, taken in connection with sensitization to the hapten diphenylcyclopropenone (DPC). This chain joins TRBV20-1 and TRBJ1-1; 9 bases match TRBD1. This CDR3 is CSARDRGQGGTEAFF. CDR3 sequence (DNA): TGCAGTGCTAGAGATCGGGGACAGGGTGGGACTGAAGCTTTCTTT.